The T cell receptor (beta chain) under discussion was sequenced for a study of blood T cell repertoires in COVID-19. Only in-frame clones appear in the TCRdb table, and some are missing; sequencing was by immunoSEQ multiplex PCR. Seen here are 250,000 to 350,000 clones, more than 85% observed once, and the top ten hold around 2%. Germline V CDR1 and CDR2: SGHVS, FQNEAQ. The ends were cut back, 4 bases at V and 5 bases at J, with 15 bases in the middle. The CDR3 is made up of 15 amino acids. This rearrangement joins TRBV7-8 to TRBJ1-5, with D possibly TRBD1 on 6 matching bases. The source is a young woman with COVID-19, enrolled during active disease. The sequenced sample consisted of peripheral blood. As DNA, the CDR3 is TGTGCCAGCAGCTCGGCGGAGGGGGGGGATCAGCCCCAGCATTTT. Translation: CASSSAEGGDQPQHF.